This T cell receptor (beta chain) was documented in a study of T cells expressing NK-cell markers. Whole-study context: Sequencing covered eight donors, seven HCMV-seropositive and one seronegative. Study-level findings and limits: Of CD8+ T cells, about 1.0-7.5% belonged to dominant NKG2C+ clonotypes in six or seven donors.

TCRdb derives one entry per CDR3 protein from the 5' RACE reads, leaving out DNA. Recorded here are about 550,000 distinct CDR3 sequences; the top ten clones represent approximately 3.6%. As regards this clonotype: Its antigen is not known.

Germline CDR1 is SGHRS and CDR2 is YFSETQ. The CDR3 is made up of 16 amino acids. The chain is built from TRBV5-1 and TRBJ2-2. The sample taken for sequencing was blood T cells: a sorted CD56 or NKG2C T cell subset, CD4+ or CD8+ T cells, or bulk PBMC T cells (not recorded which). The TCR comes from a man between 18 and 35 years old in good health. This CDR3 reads CASSLTLAVNTGELFF.